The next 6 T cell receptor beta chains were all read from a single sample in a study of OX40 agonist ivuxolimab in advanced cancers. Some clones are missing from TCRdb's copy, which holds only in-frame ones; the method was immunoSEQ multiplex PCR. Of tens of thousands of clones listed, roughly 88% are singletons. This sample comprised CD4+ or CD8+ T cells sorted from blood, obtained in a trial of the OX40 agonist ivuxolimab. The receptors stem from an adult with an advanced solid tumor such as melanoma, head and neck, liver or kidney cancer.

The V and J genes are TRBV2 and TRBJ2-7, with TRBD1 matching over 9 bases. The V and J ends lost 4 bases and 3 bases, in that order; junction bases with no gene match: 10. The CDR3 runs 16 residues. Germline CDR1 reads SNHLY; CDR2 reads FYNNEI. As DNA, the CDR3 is TGTGCCAGCAGTGGAGGACAGGGGCTACCCCACTACGAGCAGTACTTC. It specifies CASSGGQGLPHYEQYF. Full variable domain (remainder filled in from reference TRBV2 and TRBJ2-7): EPEVTQTPSHQVTQMGQEVILRCVPISNHLYFYWYRQILGQKVEFLVSFYNNEISEKSEIFDDQFSVERPDGSNFTLKIRSTKLEDSAMYFCASSGGQGLPHYEQYFGPGTRLTVT.

CDR3 sequence: CATSRVGGIETQYF. In DNA form, the CDR3 reads TGTGCCACCAGCAGAGTGGGGGGGATAGAGACCCAGTACTTC. V usage is TRBV15 and J usage is TRBJ2-5, with 7 bases fitting TRBD2. Trimming took 1 base from V and 4 from J; bases not matched to a gene: 3. The CDR3 totals 14 residues. Per germline, CDR1 LNHNV and CDR2 YYDKDF (reference sequence).

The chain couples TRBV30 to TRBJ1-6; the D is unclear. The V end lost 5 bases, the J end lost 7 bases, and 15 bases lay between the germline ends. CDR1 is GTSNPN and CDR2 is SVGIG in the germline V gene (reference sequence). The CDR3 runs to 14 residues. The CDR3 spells CAWGWTVGNSPLHF. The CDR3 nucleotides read TGTGCCTGGGGTTGGACTGTGGGGAATTCACCCCTCCACTTT.

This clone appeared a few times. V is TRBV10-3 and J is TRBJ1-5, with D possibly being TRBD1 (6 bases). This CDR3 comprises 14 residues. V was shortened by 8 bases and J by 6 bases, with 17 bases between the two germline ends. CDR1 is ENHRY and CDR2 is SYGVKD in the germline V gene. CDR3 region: CAISEGGSSQPQHF. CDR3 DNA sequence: TGTGCCATCTCGGAGGGGGGCTCTAGTCAGCCCCAGCATTTT.

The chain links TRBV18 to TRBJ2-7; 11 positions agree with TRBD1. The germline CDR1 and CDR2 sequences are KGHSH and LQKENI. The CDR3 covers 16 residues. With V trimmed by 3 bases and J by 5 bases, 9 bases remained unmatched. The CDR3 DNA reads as TGTGCCAGCTCACCCGCCAGGACAGGGGGCGTTGACGAGCAGTACTTC. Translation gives CASSPARTGGVDEQYF. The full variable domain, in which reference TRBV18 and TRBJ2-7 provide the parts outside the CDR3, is NAGVMQNPRHLVRRRGQEARLRCSPMKGHSHVYWYRQLPEEGLKFMVYLQKENIIDESGMPKERFSAEFPKEGPSILRIQQVVRGDSAAYFCASSPARTGGVDEQYFGPGTRLTVT.

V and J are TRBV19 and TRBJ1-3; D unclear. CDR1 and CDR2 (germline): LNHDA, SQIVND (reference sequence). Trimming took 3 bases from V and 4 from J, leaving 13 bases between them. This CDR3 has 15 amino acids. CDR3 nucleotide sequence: TGTGCCAGTAGTATTTCTCCATCGGCCGGAAACACCATATATTTT. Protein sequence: CASSISPSAGNTIYF.